The sequence of this T cell receptor (beta chain) was determined in a study of blood T cell repertoires in COVID-19 (TCRdb year 2020). Turning to the overall study: Collaborator samples came from the United States, Italy and Spain and covered acute and convalescent phases of COVID-19. The material from the prospective study consisted of cDNA or gDNA derived from T cells, B-cell-depleted T cells, or PBMCs. The dataset comprised deeply sampled blood TCRbeta repertoires from subjects exposed to, actively infected with, or recovered from COVID-19. A freely available public database, intended as a resource for researchers studying the immune response to SARS-CoV-2, is where the repertoires were released. Samples were obtained from the ongoing ImmuneRACE study (first 160 participants) and from 1,254 subjects provided by 6 global collaborators. Sample metadata almost always included a de-identified subject ID, COVID-19 status, age in years and sex. Where available, HLA class I and class II types were obtained from metadata supplied by the sample provider rather than from assay-based typing. What the work shows at the level of the full study, not this receptor alone: The amount of clinical and demographic metadata varied by source and participant and was provided uncurated.

The collaborating institutions used their own protocols to collect whole blood in K2EDTA tubes. Collaborator samples were shipped for TCRbeta analysis as frozen whole blood, isolated PBMCs, or DNA extracted from either sample type. Reading from cysteine to phenylalanine, the CDR3 counts 15 amino acids. Of all the DNA, just the CDR3 is kept, 45 bases in frame from base 1. Relative to germline, V is missing 1 base and J is missing 8 bases, with 5 bases of the junction outside any gene match. CDR1 and CDR2, looked up from the germline V gene, are SGHNT and YENEEA. TCRbeta CDR3 regions were amplified from genomic DNA using the immunoSEQ Assay, a bias-controlled multiplex PCR. As for the original processing: Nucleated cell counts per sample were estimated from amplification of reference gene primers within the assay. Sequence reads were collapsed and filtered to measure the absolute abundance of every unique TCRbeta CDR3 rearrangement. Productive Simpson clonality was computed per sample as the square root of Simpson's diversity index over productive rearrangements. Here the immuneACCESS table is served through TCRdb, limited to in-frame sequences with V and J called. Missing clones are a known gap in these copies; in checked studies unresolved V genes cover under half, and the rest lacks a known reason. The D gene and trimming were derived from the DNA, and the V and J assignments and clone size from that table. Here the sample has around 160,000 clones; around 80% occur a single time. The ten most abundant clones make up 13% of the sample.

In the case of this clone: What antigen it recognizes has not been identified. Per-base quality was not reported, and no clone a single base away is much larger than it.

The receptor's source is a man between 60 and 75 years old with active or convalescent COVID-19. The sequence links TRBV11-3 to TRBJ2-1; the central 10 bases match TRBD2. The sequenced sample was peripheral blood. The CDR3 region: CASSLVAGGWDEQFF. The sequenced DNA: TGTGCCAGCAGCTTAGTAGCGGGAGGTTGGGATGAGCAGTTCTTC.